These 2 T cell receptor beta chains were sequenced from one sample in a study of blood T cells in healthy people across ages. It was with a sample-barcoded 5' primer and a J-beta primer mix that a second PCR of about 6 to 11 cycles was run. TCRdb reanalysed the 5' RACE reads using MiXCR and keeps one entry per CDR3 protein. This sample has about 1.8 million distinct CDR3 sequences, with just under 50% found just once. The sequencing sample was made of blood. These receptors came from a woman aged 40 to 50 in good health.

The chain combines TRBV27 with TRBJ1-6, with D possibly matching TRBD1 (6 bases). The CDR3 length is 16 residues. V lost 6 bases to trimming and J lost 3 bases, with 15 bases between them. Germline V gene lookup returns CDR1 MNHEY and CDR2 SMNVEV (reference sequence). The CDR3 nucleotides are TGTGCCAGCAGCCCACAGGGTGCCCTCTATAATTCACCCCTCCACTTT. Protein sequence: CASSPQGALYNSPLHF.

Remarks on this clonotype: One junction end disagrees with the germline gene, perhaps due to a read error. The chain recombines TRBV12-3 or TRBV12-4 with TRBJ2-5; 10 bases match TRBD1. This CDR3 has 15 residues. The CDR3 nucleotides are TGTGCCAGCAGTCCACAGGGACAGGGGTCCGAGACTCAGTACTTC. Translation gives CASSPQGQGSETQYF.